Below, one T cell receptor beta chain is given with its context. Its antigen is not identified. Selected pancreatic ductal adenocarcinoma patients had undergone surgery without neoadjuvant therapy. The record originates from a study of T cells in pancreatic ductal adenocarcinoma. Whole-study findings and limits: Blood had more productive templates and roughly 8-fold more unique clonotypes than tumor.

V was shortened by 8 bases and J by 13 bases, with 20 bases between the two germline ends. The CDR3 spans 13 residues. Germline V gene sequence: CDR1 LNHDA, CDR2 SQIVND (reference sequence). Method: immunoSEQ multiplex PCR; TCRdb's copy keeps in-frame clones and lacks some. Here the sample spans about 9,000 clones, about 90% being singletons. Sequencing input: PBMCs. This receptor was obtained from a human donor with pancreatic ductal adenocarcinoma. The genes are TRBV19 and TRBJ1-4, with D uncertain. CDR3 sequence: CASADGLLDGLFF. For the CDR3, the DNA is TGTGCCAGTGCAGACGGACTCCTTGATGGACTGTTTTTT.